A single sample gave rise to the 17 T cell receptor beta chains below, sequenced in a study of control samples from healthy donors and cancer patients. Assay: immunoSEQ multiplex PCR; the TCRdb copy retains only in-frame clones and omits some. This table holds 110,000 to 150,000 clones, about 90% found once. Sequenced material: blood. These receptor sequences come from a man younger than 30 in good health.

The chain recombines TRBV6-2 or TRBV6-3 with TRBJ1-2, with TRBD1 identical over 12 bases. Germline V gene sequence: CDR1 MNHEY, CDR2 SVGEGT. This CDR3 comprises 15 residues. V lost 6 bases and J lost 4; bases outside the gene matches: 6. CDR3 sequence: CASSQGTGGTYGYTF. For the CDR3, the DNA is TGTGCCAGCAGCCAGGGGACAGGGGGCACCTATGGCTACACCTTC.

The chain has TRBV7-9 and TRBJ1-1; a possible D gene is TRBD1 (6 bases). The CDR3 consists of 11 residues. Trimming removed 8 bases from V and 4 bases from J, with 8 bases in between. Germline V lookup: CDR1 SEHNR, CDR2 FQNEAQ (reference sequence). This CDR3 reads CASLGGTEAFF. Here the CDR3 DNA reads TGTGCCAGCTTAGGGGGCACTGAAGCTTTCTTT.

The chain combines TRBV14 with TRBJ2-7; possibly TRBD1 for D (6 bases). The ends were cut back, 4 bases at V and 0 bases at J, with 10 bases in the middle. The CDR3 contains 14 residues. Per the germline V gene, CDR1 is SGHDN and CDR2 is FVKESK. This chain's CDR3 is CASSPETGSYEQYF. The DNA of the CDR3 is TGTGCCAGCAGCCCGGAGACAGGCTCCTACGAGCAGTACTTC.

The J gene is TRBJ2-7, the V gene TRBV12-3 or TRBV12-4, with D hard to call. This CDR3 comprises 12 residues. Trimming shortened V by 6 bases and J by 0 bases, and 6 bases separated the two germline ends. The CDR3 is CASSQNSYEQYF. The CDR3 DNA reads as TGTGCCAGCAGCCAGAACTCCTACGAGCAGTACTTC.

The chain couples TRBV5-1 to TRBJ2-2, with unresolved D. Germline V gene data show CDR1 as SGHRS and CDR2 as YFSETQ. The CDR3 is 12 amino acids. With 7 bases removed from V and 2 bases from J, the gap between germline ends came to 6 bases. In DNA, the CDR3 is TGCGCCAGCGCCCAAAACACCGGGGAGCTGTTTTTT. This translates into CASAQNTGELFF.

The chain couples TRBV4-2 to TRBJ2-7, with TRBD1 matching over 9 bases. With V trimmed by 1 base and J by 3 bases, 4 bases remained unmatched. This CDR3 comprises 15 residues. Germline V CDR1 and CDR2: LGHNA, YNFKEQ. The CDR3 coding sequence is TGTGCCAGCAGCCAAGCTCGGGACAGGGTCTACGAGCAGTACTTC. Translating it yields CASSQARDRVYEQYF.

The V and J genes are TRBV19 and TRBJ1-1; tentatively, D is TRBD1 (5 bases). CDR1 LNHDA and CDR2 SQIVND come from the germline V gene (reference sequence). Trimming took 3 bases from V and 5 from J, leaving 10 bases between them. The CDR3 sequence is 13 residues long. CDR3 amino acids: CASSIIPGTEAFF. The CDR3 DNA is TGTGCCAGTAGTATCATCCCAGGGACTGAAGCTTTCTTT.

This rearrangement joins TRBV2 to TRBJ1-5; D is unclear. The CDR3 runs to 14 residues. V lost 3 bases, J lost 5 bases, and 11 bases lay in between. Germline loops: CDR1 SNHLY, CDR2 FYNNEI. The CDR3: CASSEVSDDQPQHF. The CDR3 region has the DNA TGTGCCAGCAGTGAGGTATCTGATGATCAGCCCCAGCATTTT.

The chain links TRBV20-1 to TRBJ2-5; D not resolved. From germline, CDR1 is DFQATT and CDR2 SNEGSKA (reference sequence). The V end was cut by 5 bases, the J end by 4 bases, with 8 bases between. CDR3 length: 11 amino acids. The CDR3 spells CSAVVGETQYF. CDR3 nucleotides: TGCAGTGCTGTCGTAGGAGAGACCCAGTACTTC.

The chain couples TRBV27 to TRBJ1-5, with a tentative D call TRBD1 (5 bases). Looked up from germline, CDR1 is MNHEY and CDR2 is SMNVEV (reference sequence). Between the trimmed V and J ends, which lost 2 bases and 11 bases, there was a span of 22 bases. This CDR3 region has 16 residues. The CDR3 nucleotides read TGTGCCAGCAGTTTAAAGGGTCCCCGCTTCGGGGGGGCCCAGCATTTT. Protein sequence: CASSLKGPRFGGAQHF.

The chain joins TRBV7-3 to TRBJ2-2, with D possibly TRBD2 on 6 matching bases. This CDR3 has 17 amino acids. Trimming stripped 5 bases from V and 0 bases from J, with 16 bases between. Germline CDR1 SGHTA, CDR2 FQGTGA. CDR3 sequence reads: CASSPSLGGANTGELFF. The CDR3 DNA is TGTGCCAGCAGCCCCTCCTTGGGAGGAGCGAACACCGGGGAGCTGTTTTTT.

The V and J genes are TRBV19 and TRBJ1-1; no firm D call. V lost 4 bases, J lost 10 bases, and 16 bases lay in between. In germline, CDR1 is LNHDA, CDR2 SQIVND (reference sequence). This CDR3 contains 13 residues. CDR3 in DNA: TGTGCCAGTAGTACTGCTAGTTTGTTGGGAGCTTTCTTT. Encoded protein: CASSTASLLGAFF.

J is TRBJ2-7 and V is TRBV5-1; 7 positions agree with TRBD1. Germline loops: CDR1 SGHRS, CDR2 YFSETQ. The V gene end was trimmed by 4 bases and the J gene end by 3 bases; junction bases not matched to a gene: 7. The CDR3 sequence is 14 residues long. The CDR3 region has the DNA TGCGCCAGCAGCCCCGGACAGGACCTCTACGAGCAGTACTTC. Its translation is CASSPGQDLYEQYF.

The rearrangement uses TRBV28 and TRBJ2-2, with 10 bases that match TRBD1. There are 16 residues in the CDR3. From germline, CDR1 is MDHEN and CDR2 SYDVKM. Unmatched junction bases numbered 7, after V lost 3 bases and J lost 6 bases. The CDR3: CASSFRQGAGSGELFF. For the CDR3, the DNA is TGTGCCAGCAGTTTCAGACAGGGGGCTGGATCCGGGGAGCTGTTTTTT.

The count of this clone is one. This chain joins TRBV7-9 and TRBJ1-1, with D possibly matching TRBD1 (6 bases). The ends were cut back, 6 bases at V and 5 bases at J, with 13 bases in the middle. Looked up from germline, CDR1 is SEHNR and CDR2 is FQNEAQ (reference sequence). The CDR3 spans 13 residues. CDR3 amino acids: CASSSTGKTEAFF. For the CDR3, the DNA is TGTGCCAGCAGTTCCACAGGGAAGACTGAAGCTTTCTTT.

On this clone: The identical CDR3 is also encoded by other nucleotide sequences in the sample. This chain joins TRBV5-1 and TRBJ1-1; D perhaps matches TRBD1 (5 bases). Trimming pared 3 bases from V and 1 base from J, leaving 7 bases between. CDR3 length: 13 amino acids. Germline-derived CDR1 and CDR2 are SGHRS and YFSETQ. Here the CDR3 reads CASSSQGNTEAFF. The CDR3 DNA is TGCGCCAGCAGCTCCCAGGGGAACACTGAAGCTTTCTTT.

The rearrangement links TRBV6-5 to TRBJ2-3; D uncertain. The CDR3 is made up of 15 amino acids. V was shortened by 2 bases and J by 2 bases, with 11 bases between the two germline ends. CDR1 is MNHEY, CDR2 SVGAGI, per germline. DNA of the CDR3: TGTGCCAGCAGTTACGGTGGACGTTACACAGATACGCAGTATTTT. It translates to CASSYGGRYTDTQYF.